The 8 T cell receptor beta chains presented below share a single source sample, sequenced in a study of glioma-infiltrating T cells after dendritic cell vaccination. The assay was immunoSEQ multiplex PCR, and TCRdb's table has in-frame clones only and misses some. The sample yields 80,000 to 100,000 clones, 79% seen once. The sample here was blood, taken before dendritic cell vaccination. The receptor set was obtained from a human donor with glioblastoma.

The CDR3 sequence: CASSLTGVPDTQYF. For the CDR3, the DNA is TGTGCCAGCAGTTTAACGGGAGTCCCAGATACGCAGTATTTT. This chain links TRBV28 with TRBJ2-3; a possible D gene is TRBD2 (6 bases). The CDR3 spans 14 residues. V shed 2 bases and J shed 4 bases, with 10 bases lying between them. CDR1 MDHEN and CDR2 SYDVKM come from the germline V gene. Filled out from reference TRBV28 and TRBJ2-3, the complete variable domain reads DVKVTQSSRYLVKRTGEKVFLECVQDMDHENMFWYRQDPGLGLRLIYFSYDVKMKEKGDIPEGYSVSREKKERFSLILESASTNQTSMYLCASSLTGVPDTQYFGPGTRLTVL.

CDR3 residues: CASSFNRDSPLHF. CDR3 nucleotide sequence: TGTGCCAGCAGCTTCAACAGGGATTCACCCCTCCACTTT. This rearrangement joins TRBV11-3 to TRBJ1-6; weak D call: TRBD1 (6 bases). This CDR3 spans 13 amino acids. The V gene's germline CDR1 is SGHNT and CDR2 YENEEA. Trimming took 3 bases from V and 8 from J, leaving 8 bases between them.

In its sample, this clone was seen a few times. This chain connects TRBV5-1 to TRBJ1-1; D might be TRBD1 (5 bases). Trimming removed 0 bases from V and 12 bases from J, with 18 bases in between. There are 14 residues in the CDR3. CDR1 is SGHRS, CDR2 YFSETQ, per germline. CDR3 sequence: CASSLEGGARKTFF. Written as DNA, the CDR3 is TGCGCCAGCAGCTTGGAAGGCGGGGCAAGGAAAACTTTCTTT.

V and J are TRBV2 and TRBJ1-3; D may be TRBD1 (6 bases). This CDR3 has 15 amino acids. Germline V gives CDR1 SNHLY, CDR2 FYNNEI. V was cut by 5 bases and J by 4 bases, with 15 bases left in between. DNA of the CDR3: TGTGCCAGCAGTTTACAGGGTTTGCACGGAAACACCATATATTTT. Translating gives CASSLQGLHGNTIYF.

The chain employs TRBV15 and TRBJ1-1; no clear D. Germline values: CDR1 LNHNV, CDR2 YYDKDF (reference sequence). The CDR3 totals 14 residues. Between the trimmed V and J ends, which lost 0 bases and 5 bases, there was a span of 10 bases. The CDR3 loop reads CATSRDRVMTEAFF. The CDR3 DNA is TGTGCCACCAGCAGAGATCGGGTTATGACTGAAGCTTTCTTT.

The chain has TRBV7-3 and TRBJ2-1; 8 bases match TRBD1. V shed 5 bases, J shed 5 bases, and the junction held 2 bases outside the gene matches. The CDR3 has 13 amino acids. Germline lookup yields CDR1 SGHTA and CDR2 FQGTGA. CDR3 region: CASSQDRDNEQFF. As DNA, the CDR3 is TGTGCCAGCAGCCAGGACAGGGACAATGAGCAGTTCTTC.

The chain combines TRBV5-4 with TRBJ2-1; 10 bases match TRBD1. The CDR3 has 15 residues. The ends lost 3 bases at V and 2 bases at J; junction bases unmatched: 2. Germline V gene data show CDR1 as SGHNT and CDR2 as YYREEE (reference sequence). For the CDR3, the DNA is TGTGCCAGCAGCTCGGGACAGGGGACCTACAATGAGCAGTTCTTC. Translating it yields CASSSGQGTYNEQFF.

The J gene is TRBJ2-1, the V gene TRBV5-1, with D hard to call. Germline V gene sequence: CDR1 SGHRS, CDR2 YFSETQ. The CDR3 length is 15 residues. V shed 0 bases and J shed 8 bases, with 15 bases lying between them. The CDR3 bases are TGCGCCAGCAGCTTGGCTGGGCAGGCAGTACATGAGCAGTTCTTC. Its protein product is CASSLAGQAVHEQFF.